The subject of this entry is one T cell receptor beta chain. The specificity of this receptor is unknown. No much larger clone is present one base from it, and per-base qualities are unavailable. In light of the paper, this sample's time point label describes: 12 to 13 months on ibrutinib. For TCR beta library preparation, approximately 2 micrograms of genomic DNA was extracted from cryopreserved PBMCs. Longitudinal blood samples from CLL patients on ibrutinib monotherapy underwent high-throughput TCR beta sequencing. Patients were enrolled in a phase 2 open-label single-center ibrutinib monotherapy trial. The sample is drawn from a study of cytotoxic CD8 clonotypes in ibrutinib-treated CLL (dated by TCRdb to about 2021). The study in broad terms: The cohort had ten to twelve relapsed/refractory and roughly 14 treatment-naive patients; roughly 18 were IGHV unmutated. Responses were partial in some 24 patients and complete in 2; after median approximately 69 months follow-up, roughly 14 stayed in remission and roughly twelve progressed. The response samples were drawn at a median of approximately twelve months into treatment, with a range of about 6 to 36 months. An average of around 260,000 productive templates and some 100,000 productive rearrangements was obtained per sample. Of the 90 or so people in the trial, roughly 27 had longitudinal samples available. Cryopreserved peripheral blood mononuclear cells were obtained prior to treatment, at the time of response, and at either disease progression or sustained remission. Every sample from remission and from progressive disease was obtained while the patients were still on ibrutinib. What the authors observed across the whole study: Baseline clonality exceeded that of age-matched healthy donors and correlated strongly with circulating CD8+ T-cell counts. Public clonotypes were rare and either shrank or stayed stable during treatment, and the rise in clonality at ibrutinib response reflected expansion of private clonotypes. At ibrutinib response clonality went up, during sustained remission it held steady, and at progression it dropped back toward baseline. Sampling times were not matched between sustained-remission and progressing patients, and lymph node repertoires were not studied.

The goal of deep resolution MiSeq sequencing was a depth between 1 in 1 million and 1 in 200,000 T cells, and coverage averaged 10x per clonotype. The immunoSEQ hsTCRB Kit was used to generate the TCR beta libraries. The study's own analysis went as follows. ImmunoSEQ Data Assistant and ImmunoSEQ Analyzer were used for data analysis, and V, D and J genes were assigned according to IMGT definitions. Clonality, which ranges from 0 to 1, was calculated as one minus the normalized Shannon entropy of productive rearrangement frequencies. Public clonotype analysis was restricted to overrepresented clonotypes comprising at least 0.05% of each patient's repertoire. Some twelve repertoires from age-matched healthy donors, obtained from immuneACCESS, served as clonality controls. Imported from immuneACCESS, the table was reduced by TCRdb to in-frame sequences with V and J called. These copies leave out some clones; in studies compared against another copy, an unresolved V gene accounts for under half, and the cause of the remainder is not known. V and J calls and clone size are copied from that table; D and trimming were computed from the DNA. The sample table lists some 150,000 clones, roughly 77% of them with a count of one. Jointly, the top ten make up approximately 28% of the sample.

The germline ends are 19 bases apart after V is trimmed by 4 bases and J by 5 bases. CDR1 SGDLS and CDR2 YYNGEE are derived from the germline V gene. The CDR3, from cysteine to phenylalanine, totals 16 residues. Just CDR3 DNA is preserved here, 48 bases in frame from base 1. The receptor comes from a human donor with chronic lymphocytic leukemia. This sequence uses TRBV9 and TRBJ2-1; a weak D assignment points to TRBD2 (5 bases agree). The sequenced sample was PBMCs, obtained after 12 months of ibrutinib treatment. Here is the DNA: TGTGCCAGCAGCCCGGTCAGGCAGGCCGGGAACAATGAGCAGTTCTTC. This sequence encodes CASSPVRQAGNNEQFF.